This entry features one T cell receptor (beta chain) sequence. Its antigen remains unknown. The record originates from a study of CD8 T cells in ankylosing spondylitis. Study observations and caveats: The study identified a TCR beta motif of about eight highly homologous variants that appeared characteristic of ankylosing spondylitis blood. According to the report, clones linked to the disease were significantly enriched in matched synovial fluid samples taken from ankylosing spondylitis patients.

MiXCR, run by TCRdb on the 5' RACE reads, gives a single entry per CDR3 protein. The table shows approximately 500,000 distinct CDR3 sequences, with roughly 13% occurring only once. The sample consisted of blood, either unsorted or a sorted T cell fraction (not recorded which). The receptor's source is a male donor with ankylosing spondylitis.

The chain's CDR3 is CASSPPGGRAGETQYF. As DNA, the CDR3 is TGTGCCAGCAGCCCCCCTGGCGGGAGGGCCGGAGAGACCCAGTACTTC. V and J are TRBV7-9 and TRBJ2-5; TRBD2 aligns across 9 bases. Germline loops: CDR1 SEHNR, CDR2 FQNEAQ (reference sequence). CDR3 length: 16 amino acids. After removal of 5 bases from V and 4 bases from J, the junction contained 11 bases not matched to a gene.